This TCR beta chain was profiled in a study of OX40 agonist ivuxolimab in advanced cancers. Turning to the overall study: Ivuxolimab was a fully human IgG2 agonistic monoclonal antibody targeting the costimulatory receptor OX40 (CD134). Intravenous ivuxolimab was administered to patients every 2 weeks at six dose levels: 0.01, 0.1, 0.3, 1.5, 3 and 10 mg/kg. Among the roughly 52 dose-escalation patients, about 19 had hepatocellular carcinoma, 15 or so melanoma, 9 renal cell carcinoma and 9 head and neck cancer. In the dose-escalation cohort, about four fifths of patients were male, and the mean age was roughly 60 years with a range of roughly 20 to 79. Patients were allowed to have had prior anti-PD-1, anti-PD-L1 or anti-CTLA-4 therapy, and 40% of the dose-escalation patients had been treated with checkpoint inhibitors. Partial responses occurred in three dose-escalation patients, of whom one had hepatocellular carcinoma and two had cutaneous melanoma. Peripheral TCRbeta sequencing aimed to test whether ivuxolimab altered TCR sequence diversity and caused clonal T-cell expansion. The paper describes the monotherapy dose-escalation part (N ≈ 49 patients) of the phase I trial of ivuxolimab. Points the paper makes about the study in general: After ivuxolimab, more expanded clones were found on average in CD8+ T cells than in CD4+ T cells. Low levels of normalized T-cell clonal expansion were also seen in some patients who did not respond. At doses from 0.1 to 3.0 mg/kg, clonal expansion was seen in both CD4+ and CD8+ blood T cells between baseline and week 6. In partial responders in the 0.1-3.0 mg/kg groups, normalized peripheral clonal expansion was found to be among the lowest, especially among CD8+ T cells. Which antigens the clonally expanded peripheral T cells were specific for was not determined.

With respect to this clone: Its antigen target is currently unknown. Qualities for individual bases were not recorded, and no much larger clone is one base off.

Genomic DNA was extracted from sorted cells for sequencing of the TCRbeta CDR3 region. TCRbeta CDR3 regions were sequenced using the immunoSEQ Assay. This immuneACCESS table, as held by TCRdb, lists in-frame sequences with V and J called but not all clones. Of the missing ones, under half trace to an unresolved V gene in checked studies; the others have no known cause. This sample lists about 61,000 clones; around 86% were detected once. The ten most abundant clones make up 3.4% of the sample. Trimming costs V 0 bases and J 4 bases, and their ends lie 6 bases apart. From the germline V gene, CDR1 is ENHRY and CDR2 is SYGVKD. Including the terminal cysteine and phenylalanine, the CDR3 comprises 13 residues. CDR3 DNA only is kept here, 39 bases in frame from base 1. Patients with a history of autoimmune disease or receiving systemic immunosuppression were excluded from the trial. Peripheral blood for TCR sequencing was drawn from every dose cohort at baseline, at cycle 4 day 1 and at cycle 7 day 1. Samples came from an open-label, multicenter, first-in-human phase I dose-escalation trial of ivuxolimab. Adults with locally advanced or metastatic melanoma, renal cell, hepatocellular, or head and neck squamous cell carcinoma were enrolled in the trial. Before TCR sequencing, CD4+ T cells and CD8+ T cells from peripheral blood were sorted into separate populations.

The source is an adult with an advanced solid tumor such as melanoma, head and neck, liver or kidney cancer. The specimen comprised CD4+ or CD8+ T cells sorted from blood, sampled in a trial of the OX40 agonist ivuxolimab. Recombination connected TRBV10-3 to TRBJ1-1; no confident D gene assignment can be made. The sequence in DNA is TGTGCCATCAGTGAGTCAGGCCGCACTGAAGCTTTCTTT. This is translated as CAISESGRTEAFF.